This entry lists 6 T cell receptor beta chains sequenced from one sample in a study of blood T cell repertoires in COVID-19. Method: immunoSEQ multiplex PCR; TCRdb's copy keeps in-frame clones and lacks some. Of about 100,000 clones listed, roughly 85% were seen once; the top ten hold less than 3.5%. The material sequenced was PBMCs or T cells enriched from blood (not recorded which). These receptors were taken from a woman aged 45-60 years who had recovered from COVID-19.

In this sample, this clone turned up a few times. The rearrangement links TRBV18 to TRBJ2-2; tentatively, D is TRBD1 (6 bases). The CDR3 contains 15 residues. Germline V gives CDR1 KGHSH, CDR2 LQKENI. V was shortened by 3 bases and J by 3 bases, with 11 bases between the two germline ends. CDR3 protein: CASSPSRGDTGELFF. The CDR3 coding sequence is TGTGCCAGCTCACCGTCCAGGGGTGACACCGGGGAGCTGTTTTTT.

Turning to this clone: Other nucleotide sequences in the sample specify the same CDR3. The chain carries TRBV6-5 and TRBJ2-7, with D tentatively TRBD1 (5 bases). Germline V lookup: CDR1 MNHEY, CDR2 SVGAGI. Trimming removed 2 bases from V and 3 bases from J, with 8 bases in between. This CDR3 spans 13 amino acids. Here the CDR3 DNA reads TGTGCCAGCAGTTACGGCGACAGCTACGAGCAGTACTTC. It specifies CASSYGDSYEQYF.

This clone came up once. Other DNA variants within this sample encode the same CDR3. The rearrangement joins TRBV5-6 to TRBJ2-7; perhaps TRBD1 as D (6 bases). V was cut by 0 bases and J by 1 base, with 11 bases left in between. Germline assignment: CDR1 SGHDT and CDR2 YYEEEE. This CDR3 region has 15 residues. CDR3 DNA: TGTGCCAGCAGCTTGGCAGGGGTTATATCCTACGAGCAGTACTTC. Its translation: CASSLAGVISYEQYF.

This clone was recorded a few times. The chain couples TRBV5-1 to TRBJ2-3, with 7 bases lining up with TRBD1. The CDR3 contains 16 residues. Germline CDR1 reads SGHRS; CDR2 reads YFSETQ. J gave up 1 base and V 4 bases, and 9 bases lay outside the gene matches. The CDR3 coding sequence is TGCGCCAGCAGCCACGGGACAGTAATAGGCACAGATACGCAGTATTTT. Protein product: CASSHGTVIGTDTQYF.

V gene TRBV7-9 combines with J gene TRBJ2-7; 12 bases agree with TRBD2. The CDR3 sequence is 15 residues long. Germline assignment: CDR1 SEHNR and CDR2 FQNEAQ (reference sequence). The junction had 7 bases not matched to a gene; V was cut back by 5 bases and J by 5 bases. The CDR3 bases are TGTGCCAGCAGCCCCCGCCGACTAGCGGGAGACGAGCAGTACTTC. As protein: CASSPRRLAGDEQYF.

The V and J genes are TRBV30 and TRBJ2-3; 12 nucleotides align to TRBD1. V dropped 4 bases and J dropped 5; count of bases not matched to a gene: 7. The CDR3 spans 15 residues. Germline values: CDR1 GTSNPN, CDR2 SVGIG (reference sequence). The CDR3: CAWTGGTGGRDTQYF. The CDR3 DNA reads TGTGCCTGGACCGGAGGGACAGGGGGCCGAGATACGCAGTATTTT.